This TCR beta chain comes out of a study of molecular identifiers for immune sequencing clone quantification listed by TCRdb under 2018. General notes on the study: For a replicate experiment, the RNA from either approximately 20,000 or 100,000 naive CD8 T cells was divided into five aliquots, and four of those aliquots went on to sequencing. The study was a methods study using CD8 T cells to benchmark molecular-identifier clustering-based TCR repertoire sequencing (MIDCIRS) and TCR RNA copy counting.

Libraries of naive CD8 T cells were built from approximately 20,000 to 980,000 sorted cells, with 10%, 30% or 50% of the purified RNA used. On a BD FACSAria II, naive CD8 T cells were FACS-sorted as CD8+CD4-CCR7+CD45RA+ and collected into RLT Plus buffer. To test detection sensitivity, Jurkat RNA equivalent to more than 8 TCR copies was spiked into samples of about 17,000-1,100,000 naive CD8 T cells. CD8 T cells were enriched using RosetteSep CD8+ T Cell Enrichment Cocktail and Ficoll-Paque, and the enriched cells then underwent ACK red cell lysis. Concerning this clonotype: The clone's antigen remains unknown. Base qualities are not recorded, but no much larger clone differs from it by a single base.

Study-wide conclusions, independent of this receptor: Modeling estimated 2.5 to 3.5 recovered TCR RNA copies per cell, compared with about ten by digital PCR, which implies approximately 30% capture efficiency. When barcode sub-clustering was omitted, TCR diversity was inflated by chimeric consensus sequences, with chimeras reaching as high as 47%. Highly expanded clone sizes could be underestimated if identical TCR molecules share a barcode. In CMV-specific effector cells, clones with more than 20 RNA copies accounted for over 97% of molecules, whereas in naive cells such clones accounted for under 1%. Spiked-in Jurkat TCR RNA (around nine copies' worth), which is not part of the donor repertoire, was contained in the naive libraries. Even against a background of some 920,000 naive CD8 T cells, spiked-in Jurkat TCR RNA amounting to a single cell's worth was reported to be detectable.

The germline V gene gives CDR1 as MNHEY and CDR2 as SVGEGT. The CDR3 runs 14 amino acids, cysteine and phenylalanine included. The CDR3 DNA has 42 bases and is translated from base 1. V is shortened by 2 bases, J by 4 bases, and the region joining them spans 12 bases. The method was PCR. The sample was run on a NextSeq 500. Bulk TCR libraries were generated as previously described, with the TCR primers listed in Table S5 used. Total RNA was purified with the Qiagen AllPrep DNA/RNA kit. Before analysis, reads from multiple sequencing runs of one library were combined. The published analysis was carried out like this. Reads were retained only if the reads had an exact TCR constant sequence, and the retained reads were trimmed to 150 nt and grouped according to their 12-nt molecular barcodes. Reads within each barcode group were sub-clustered using a 15% Levenshtein threshold, and quality-weighted consensus sequences were constructed for each RNA molecule. Non-functional sequences were excluded, and lower-count sequences lying one edit away from another sequence were also excluded. On the basis of fitting two negative binomial distributions, barcode sub-clusters with fewer than 20% of the maximum read count were discarded. The public reads were reprocessed in TCRdb via fastp at Q25 and MiXCR, keeping in-frame beta chains. CDR3 protein sequences are deduplicated, and each keeps its most common genes and DNA. The V and J calls reflect TCRdb's pipeline rather than the authors' work. The table for this sample lists 10,000 to 12,000 distinct CDR3 sequences; about a fifth of them were counted only once. The ten largest account for around 1.4% of the sample.

The clonotype originates from a human donor in good health. Some libraries in this study had Jurkat cell RNA spiked in. The material sequenced was naive CD8+ T cells from blood, with Jurkat cell RNA spiked in. The cell subset or site label of this sample denotes: FACS-sorted CD8+CD4-CCR7+CD45RA+ naive T cells. This chain is built from TRBV6-2 or TRBV6-3 and TRBJ2-7; the D gene assignment is perhaps TRBD1 or TRBD2, with each matching 5 bases. In nucleotide form, the sequence is TGTGCCAGCAGTTACGGGAGCAGGGTTTACGAGCAGTACTTC. This encodes CASSYGSRVYEQYF.